This T cell receptor beta chain was retrieved from a study of CD8+CD57+ T cells in acquired aplastic anemia. Study background: The study obtained an average of 3.2 ug of DNA from sorted CD4+ and CD8+ cells.

In regard to this clonotype: As yet, its antigen is unknown.

An expansion of CD8+CD57+ cells by flow cytometry had been shown in patients chosen for sequencing. Diagnosis of severe acquired aplastic anemia applied to all patients. Blood sampling was performed on the patients, and none of them had received therapy by then. The study profiled TCR beta VDJ and CDR3 using genomic DNA as template. TCRdb passed the reads through MiXCR, listing each CDR3 protein once. The sample records roughly 200,000 distinct CDR3 sequences, 50% to 70% being singletons. Broader study findings: Patient and control CD8+ Simpson's diversity was not significantly different.

Germline CDR1 SEHNR, CDR2 FQNEAQ (reference sequence). This CDR3 spans 14 amino acids. Trimming took off 1 base at V and 5 bases at J, with 11 bases between the two ends. The genes are TRBV7-9 and TRBJ1-1, with D unclear. The TCR comes from a human donor with aplastic anemia. Specimen: sorted CD4+, CD8+, or CD8+CD57+ T cells (not recorded which) from PBMCs. The CDR3 protein is CASSLDPVGTEAFF. CDR3 DNA sequence: TGTGCCAGCAGCTTAGACCCAGTCGGAACTGAAGCTTTCTTT.